This T cell receptor beta chain was captured by sequencing in a study of T cell changes during pregnancy in multiple sclerosis. V lost 4 bases, J lost 0 bases, and 7 bases lay in between. Germline assignment: CDR1 SGHTA and CDR2 FQGNSA. This CDR3 is 14 amino acids long. This clone came up once. The data were produced by immunoSEQ multiplex PCR, yet TCRdb's version contains in-frame clones alone and is incomplete. The sample has around 80,000 clones; approximately 93% are singletons. The chain recombines TRBV7-2 with TRBJ1-3; maybe TRBD1 (5 bases). Here the sequenced sample was peripheral blood, taken in the second trimester of pregnancy. This receptor was identified in a female donor in good health, enrolled as a control in a pregnancy study. Here the CDR3 reads CASSSQGSGNTIYF. CDR3 coding DNA: TGTGCCAGCAGCTCTCAGGGCTCTGGAAACACCATATATTTT.